The T cell receptor (beta chain) under discussion was sequenced for a study of long-term antiretroviral therapy in people with HIV. The study, taken as a whole, reports: Across all time points, the repertoire was dominated by clones that expanded before ART.

Remarks on this clone: Antigen unknown.

Version v3.0 of the immunoSEQ assay was performed at survey level. The method was immunoSEQ multiplex PCR; TCRdb's version includes in-frame clones alone and lacks a portion of them. Of about 16,000 clones listed, over 75% were seen once; the top ten hold around 13%. Trimming shortened V by 8 bases and J by 0 bases, and 6 bases separated the two germline ends. The germline V gene encodes CDR1 SGHRS and CDR2 YFSETQ. CDR3 length equals 12 residues. This receptor was taken from a man aged 30 to 45 with HIV. The chain recombines TRBV5-1 with TRBJ1-3, with D hard to call. Source: unsorted PBMCs, taken around 1.2 years before starting antiretroviral therapy. CDR3 DNA sequence: TGCGCCAGTAGGGACTCTGGAAACACCATATATTTT. Translating it yields CASRDSGNTIYF.